This T cell receptor (beta chain) was observed in a study of T cell changes during pregnancy in multiple sclerosis. The V gene lost 0 bases and the J gene lost 4 bases, with 9 bases spanning the gap. Germline-derived CDR1 and CDR2 are GTSNPN and SVGIG (reference sequence). This CDR3 is 13 amino acids long. Sequencing used immunoSEQ multiplex PCR; TCRdb keeps in-frame clones, though not all of them. The sample contains 90,000 to 100,000 clones, 92% of which appear only once. The sample consisted of peripheral blood, taken after pregnancy. The chain is built from TRBV30 and TRBJ1-2; D is perhaps TRBD1 (5 bases). The TCR comes from a female donor in good health, enrolled as a control in a pregnancy study. The CDR3 spells CAWSVQGGYGYTF. CDR3 coding DNA: TGTGCCTGGAGTGTCCAGGGCGGCTATGGCTACACCTTC.